This T cell receptor (beta chain) was documented in a study of cytomegalovirus exposure and HLA in healthy donors. Study in general: From donors who were HLA-typed, an early data release held approximately 91 million unique TCRs.

The PCR had 60 Vbeta and 13 Jbeta primers. Sequencing was performed with immunoSEQ multiplex PCR; in TCRdb, only in-frame clones are kept and a portion is missing. The repertoire has about 57,000 clones, just under 75% of them found once; the top ten carry roughly 7%. This CDR3 comprises 14 residues. V lost 5 bases and J lost 7, with 17 bases in between. CDR1 MDHEN and CDR2 SYDVKM come from the germline V gene. This clone was seen a few times. Sequenced sample: PBMCs. This TCR came from a man younger than 40 in good health and CMV-seropositive. The chain joins TRBV28 to TRBJ1-1; a possible D gene is TRBD1 (6 bases). The CDR3 loop reads CASSPSGQSGEAFF. The DNA for the CDR3 is TGTGCCAGCAGTCCCAGTGGACAGTCAGGTGAAGCTTTCTTT.